These 26 T cell receptor beta chains originate from one sample sequenced in a study of post-analysis software for immune sequencing data. General observations from the study: The study found TRBV5-6, TRBV5-1 and TRBV20-1 among 4 or 5 TRBV segments more frequent in patients than controls.

No antigen has been identified for these receptors. TCR beta cDNA libraries had unique molecular identifiers. TCRdb ran MiXCR on the PCR reads and lists one entry per CDR3 protein. This sample has about 570,000 distinct CDR3 sequences; approximately 34% occur once, and the top ten carry 4.5% to 7.5%. The sequenced sample was blood. The receptors originated from a girl under 18 with multiple sclerosis.

This clonotype was seen a few times. The rearrangement uses TRBV2 and TRBJ2-5; TRBD1 might be the D (6 bases). This CDR3 is 13 amino acids long. The germline V gene has CDR1 SNHLY and CDR2 FYNNEI. The V end lost 4 bases, the J end lost 4 bases, and 10 bases lay between the germline ends. CDR3 bases: TGTGCCAGCAGTGCACAGGGTACAGAGACCCAGTACTTC. Translation: CASSAQGTETQYF.

The CDR3 DNA reads as TGTGCCATCGGGAAGGGGGGCGACTATGGCTACACCTTC. Translating gives CAIGKGGDYGYTF. The rearrangement links TRBV10-3 to TRBJ1-2; D perhaps matches TRBD1 (6 bases). V shed 8 bases and J shed 3 bases, with 13 bases lying between them. In germline, CDR1 is ENHRY, CDR2 SYGVKD. The CDR3 is made up of 13 amino acids.

The V call is TRBV20-1, the J call TRBJ1-4; no clear D gene. This CDR3 comprises 15 residues. Trimming stripped 0 bases from V and 0 bases from J, with 8 bases between. Germline assignment: CDR1 DFQATT and CDR2 SNEGSKA (reference sequence). CDR3 loop: CSARDDDATNEKLFF. The CDR3 region has the DNA TGCAGTGCTAGAGATGACGATGCAACTAATGAAAAACTGTTTTTT.

This clonotype turned up a few times. V usage is TRBV10-3 and J usage is TRBJ1-2, with a possible D match to TRBD1 (5 bases). V lost 7 bases, J lost 6 bases, and 15 bases lay in between. This CDR3 is built from 13 residues. Germline V CDR1 and CDR2: ENHRY, SYGVKD. The chain's CDR3 is CAITGRAGDGYTF. The CDR3 nucleotides are TGTGCCATCACGGGCAGGGCGGGAGATGGCTACACCTTC.

This sequence joins TRBV7-8 and TRBJ1-4; 7 bases line up with TRBD1. CDR3 length: 15 residues. Germline CDR1 and CDR2: SGHVS and FQNEAQ. V lost 5 bases, J lost 4 bases, and 7 bases stayed unmatched. The chain's CDR3 is CASSAEQGFNEKLFF. The CDR3, as DNA: TGTGCCAGCAGCGCCGAACAGGGGTTTAATGAAAAACTGTTTTTT.

The sample holds a few counts of this clonotype. This rearrangement joins TRBV4-1 to TRBJ2-1; perhaps TRBD1 as D (8 bases). The CDR3 contains 14 residues. Germline values: CDR1 MGHRA, CDR2 YSYEKL. The ends were cut back, 8 bases at V and 5 bases at J, with 16 bases in the middle. The CDR3 here is CASRLQGGDNEQFF. The CDR3 nucleotides are TGCGCCAGCCGACTACAGGGGGGGGACAATGAGCAGTTCTTC.

This chain joins TRBV6-5 and TRBJ2-5; 7 nucleotides line up with TRBD2. The CDR3 runs 15 residues. V was clipped by 2 bases and J by 5 bases; unmatched bases: 8. The germline gives CDR1 MNHEY, CDR2 SVGAGI. CDR3 protein: CASSYLTSPGETQYF. The CDR3 DNA reads TGTGCCAGCAGTTACCTGACTAGCCCCGGGGAGACCCAGTACTTC.

The chain joins TRBV20-1 to TRBJ2-3, with D tentatively TRBD1 (6 bases). Germline assignment: CDR1 DFQATT and CDR2 SNEGSKA (reference sequence). CDR3 length equals 14 residues. V was pared by 7 bases and J by 2 bases, with 16 bases between. The CDR3 nucleotides are TGCAGTGTCCCGAGGGGGTCTTTCACAGATACGCAGTATTTT. The encoded protein is CSVPRGSFTDTQYF.

There are many counts of this clonotype. The CDR3 DNA sequence: TGCAGTGCTAGAGAAGCAGGGAGCTCCTACGAGCAGTACTTC. It encodes CSAREAGSSYEQYF. The V and J genes are TRBV20-1 and TRBJ2-7; possibly TRBD1 or TRBD2 for D (5 bases each). CDR1 and CDR2 (germline): DFQATT, SNEGSKA (reference sequence). V dropped 0 bases and J dropped 0 bases, with 9 bases sitting between them. This CDR3 contains 14 residues.

This clonotype was counted a few times. The chain joins TRBV9 to TRBJ1-6; D call uncertain. CDR1 and CDR2 from the germline V gene are SGDLS and YYNGEE. V was trimmed by 8 bases and J by 10 bases, leaving 10 bases between them. The CDR3 is made up of 11 amino acids. CDR3 residues: CASSMRSPLHF. CDR3 DNA sequence: TGTGCCAGTTCGATGAGGTCACCCCTCCACTTT. The complete variable domain, with remaining parts taken from reference TRBV9 and TRBJ1-6, reads DSGVTQTPKHLITATGQRVTLRCSPRSGDLSVYWYQQSLDQGLQFLIQYYNGEERAKGNILERFSAQQFPDLHSELNLSSLELGDSALYFCASSMRSPLHFGNGTRLTVT.

This clonotype was found a few times. The rearrangement uses TRBV3-1 and TRBJ2-7; 10 positions match TRBD2. J lost 7 bases, V lost 2 bases, and 8 bases had no gene match. Germline V gives CDR1 LGHDT, CDR2 YNNKEL (reference sequence). The CDR3 totals 15 residues. The CDR3 sequence: CASSQIPSGGNEQYF. Written as DNA, the CDR3 is TGTGCCAGCAGCCAAATTCCTAGCGGGGGAAATGAGCAGTACTTC.

Written as DNA, the CDR3 is TGTGCCAGCAGACAGGGCTATGAGCGGTACTTC. As protein: CASRQGYERYF. The chain employs TRBV7-2 and TRBJ2-5, with D possibly matching TRBD1 (6 bases). Trimming stripped 6 bases from V and 13 bases from J, with 15 bases between. Per the germline V gene, CDR1 is SGHTA and CDR2 is FQGNSA. This CDR3 region has 11 residues.

The chain employs TRBV27 and TRBJ2-5; 10 bases agree with TRBD2. CDR3 size: 16 residues. The trim removed 4 bases at V and 4 bases at J, leaving 9 bases unmatched. CDR1 MNHEY and CDR2 SMNVEV come from the germline V gene (reference sequence). CDR3 bases: TGTGCCAGCAGTTCTACAGCGGGGGGGCGCGGAGAGACCCAGTACTTC. It yields the protein CASSSTAGGRGETQYF.

The chain employs TRBV7-3 and TRBJ1-1, with unresolved D. This CDR3 comprises 13 residues. The germline V and J ends were trimmed by 5 bases and 4 bases, with 11 bases remaining between them. The germline gives CDR1 SGHTA, CDR2 FQGTGA. The CDR3 sequence is CASSLGPATEAFF. The CDR3 nucleotides read TGTGCCAGCAGCCTCGGACCGGCCACTGAAGCTTTCTTT.

This clonotype was observed a few times. The rearrangement links TRBV7-8 to TRBJ2-1; 9 bases line up with TRBD2. J gave up 4 bases and V 5 bases, and 6 bases lay outside the gene matches. CDR3 length equals 15 residues. Germline V gene sequence: CDR1 SGHVS, CDR2 FQNEAQ. The CDR3 bases are TGTGCCAGCAGCCGGCGGGGGGGCGCGTACAATGAGCAGTTCTTC. It yields the protein CASSRRGGAYNEQFF. Full variable domain (rest looked up from reference TRBV7-8 and TRBJ2-1): GAGVSQSPRYKVAKRGQDVALRCDPISGHVSLFWYQQALGQGPEFLTYFQNEAQLDKSGLPSDRFFAERPEGSVSTLKIQRTQQEDSAVYLCASSRRGGAYNEQFFGPGTRLTVL.

V is TRBV24-1 and J is TRBJ1-2, with D perhaps TRBD1 (6 bases). Germline V CDR1 and CDR2: KGHDR, SFDVKD. The CDR3 has 14 residues. V was pared by 7 bases and J by 4 bases, with 15 bases between. The CDR3 reads CATRDDRSSYGYTF. CDR3 sequence (DNA): TGTGCCACCAGGGATGACAGGTCGTCCTATGGCTACACCTTC.

V gene TRBV4-1 combines with J gene TRBJ2-5; a weak D match, TRBD2 (5 bases). There are 13 residues in the CDR3. The germline V gene encodes CDR1 MGHRA and CDR2 YSYEKL. The germline V and J ends were trimmed by 0 bases and 13 bases, with 15 bases remaining between them. As DNA, the CDR3 is TGCGCCAGCAGCCAAGATTTGCGGGTGATCCCGTACTTC. As protein: CASSQDLRVIPYF.

The CDR3, as DNA: TGTGCCAGCAGCCCCCGGACGGGAGGCACAGATACGCAGTATTTT. Translating gives CASSPRTGGTDTQYF. V is TRBV13 and J is TRBJ2-3; possible D gene TRBD2, 6 bases. The CDR3 consists of 15 residues. Germline V gene data show CDR1 as PRHDT and CDR2 as FYEKMQ (reference sequence). V dropped 5 bases and J dropped 1 base, with 13 bases sitting between them. Supplemented by reference TRBV13 and TRBJ2-3, the full variable domain reads AAGVIQSPRHLIKEKRETATLKCYPIPRHDTVYWYQQGPGQDPQFLISFYEKMQSDKGSIPDRFSAQQFSDYHSELNMSSLELGDSALYFCASSPRTGGTDTQYFGPGTRLTVL.

Turning to this clonotype: A clone one base away is much larger, so this may be a read error. This chain's CDR3 is CSSGQGPTGQYNEQFF. DNA of the CDR3: TGCAGCTCAGGACAGGGACCGACGGGGCAATACAATGAGCAGTTCTTC. The chain employs TRBV29-1 and TRBJ2-1; 8 bases map to TRBD1. Unmatched junction bases numbered 16, after V lost 8 bases and J lost 4 bases. The CDR3 totals 16 residues. The germline V gene encodes CDR1 SQVTM and CDR2 ANQGSEA.

The rearrangement links TRBV21-1 to TRBJ2-3; the tabulated D call, TRBD1, remains unverified against the DNA. TRBV21-1 is a known pseudogene. This CDR3 is 19 amino acids long. The CDR3 DNA follows: TGTGCCAGCAGCAAAGTTCAGGGGTGGGGGACAGAGAGCACAGATACGCAGTATTTT. It is translated as CASSKVQGWGTESTDTQYF.

The chain is built from TRBV3-1 and TRBJ1-1; no reliable D call. The CDR3 runs to 15 residues. Germline V lookup: CDR1 LGHDT, CDR2 YNNKEL (reference sequence). Trimming removed 1 base from V and 0 bases from J, with 9 bases in between. The CDR3 DNA reads as TGTGCCAGCAGCCAAGGGTGGGCGGTGAACACTGAAGCTTTCTTT. Amino acid sequence: CASSQGWAVNTEAFF.

J is TRBJ2-1 and V is TRBV27; TRBD2 matches 10 bases. V shed 5 bases and J 7 bases; nucleotides not matched to a gene: 8. Germline CDR1 and CDR2: MNHEY and SMNVEV (reference sequence). The CDR3 covers 15 residues. The CDR3 nucleotides read TGTGCCAGCAGTGCAGTAGCGGGGGGTGAAAATGAGCAGTTCTTC. Translation: CASSAVAGGENEQFF.

The chain couples TRBV20-1 to TRBJ2-5; 12 bases are shared with TRBD2. Germline lookup yields CDR1 DFQATT and CDR2 SNEGSKA (reference sequence). CDR3 length equals 17 residues. V gave up 1 base and J gave up 1 base; unmatched junction bases: 7. The CDR3 coding sequence is TGCAGTGCTAGAGGGCAACCTAGCGGGGGGGGCCAAGAGACCCAGTACTTC. It specifies CSARGQPSGGGQETQYF.

DNA of the CDR3: TGTGCCATCAGTGAGAGCCCCTTATACTCAACAGGGGGCTCGACTTGGGTCACTGAAGCTTTCTTT. As protein: CAISESPLYSTGGSTWVTEAFF. The chain has TRBV10-3 and TRBJ1-1; 9 nucleotides agree with TRBD1. Losses at the gene ends were 2 bases for V and 4 bases for J; bases not matched to a gene: 26. CDR3 length: 22 amino acids. Germline V lookup: CDR1 ENHRY, CDR2 SYGVKD.

This clonotype has just a few counts. The chain has TRBV25-1 and TRBJ2-7; D is possibly TRBD1 (6 bases). This CDR3 has 13 amino acids. Trimming took off 4 bases at V and 0 bases at J, with 7 bases between the two ends. Per germline, CDR1 MGHDK and CDR2 SYGVNS. DNA of the CDR3: TGTGCCAGCAGTGGGGACAACTCCTACGAGCAGTACTTC. This codes for CASSGDNSYEQYF.

The J gene is TRBJ2-7, the V gene TRBV28; 11 bases fit TRBD2. Unmatched junction bases numbered 3, after V lost 6 bases and J lost 2 bases. The CDR3 is made up of 14 amino acids. CDR1 and CDR2 (germline): MDHEN, SYDVKM. CDR3 residues: CASRTSGEPYEQYF. CDR3 DNA sequence: TGTGCCAGCAGGACTAGCGGGGAGCCCTACGAGCAGTACTTC.